This record looks at one T cell receptor (beta chain) sequence and its context. This clone was counted between two and nine times. This receptor's antigen is unknown. Per-nucleotide qualities are absent, and no much larger clonotype sits a single base away. One collaborating source in Seattle enrolled patients while the patients were actively infected and followed the patients over time throughout the course of disease. Each collaborating institution followed its own protocols to collect whole blood in K2EDTA tubes. For TCRbeta analysis, collaborators shipped samples in one of three forms: frozen whole blood, isolated PBMCs, or DNA extracted from either of those sample types. The data belong to a study of blood T cell repertoires in COVID-19 (TCRdb year 2020). With regard to the full study: Samples from collaborators originated in the United States, Italy and Spain and spanned both the acute and convalescent phases of COVID-19. The material from the prospective study consisted of cDNA or gDNA derived from T cells, B-cell-depleted T cells, or PBMCs. The dataset comprised deeply sampled blood TCRbeta repertoires from subjects exposed to, actively infected with, or recovered from COVID-19. A freely available public database, intended as a resource for researchers studying the immune response to SARS-CoV-2, is where the repertoires were released. The samples were drawn from two sources: the first 160 participants of the ongoing ImmuneRACE study, and fewer than 1,500 subjects contributed by 6 global collaborators. A de-identified subject ID, COVID-19 status, age in years and sex were almost always included in the sample metadata. Where available, HLA class I and class II types were obtained from metadata supplied by the sample provider rather than from assay-based typing.

V was cut back by 2 bases and J by 4 bases, leaving a gap of 15 bases between them. Sequences MDHEN (CDR1) and SYDVKM (CDR2) are obtained from the germline V gene. Reading from cysteine to phenylalanine, the CDR3 counts 15 amino acids. CDR3 DNA only is kept here, 45 bases in frame from base 1. TCRbeta CDR3 regions were amplified from genomic DNA using the immunoSEQ Assay, a bias-controlled multiplex PCR. The authors' analysis ran thus. Nucleated cell counts per sample were estimated from amplification of reference gene primers within the assay. To quantify the absolute abundance of each unique TCRbeta CDR3 rearrangement, sequence reads were collapsed and filtered. For each sample, productive Simpson clonality was calculated as the square root of Simpson's diversity index over productive rearrangements. In its TCRdb copy, this immuneACCESS table keeps in-frame sequences only and misses some clones. Where compared with another copy, unresolved V genes explain less than half of these, and the others have no known cause. V, J and clone size derive from that table, while D and trimming were established from the DNA sequence. The sample includes a few hundred thousand clones, with around nine tenths observed a single time. Of the sample, about 6.8% is held by the ten largest clones.

The paper as a whole reports these results and caveats: The amount of clinical and demographic metadata varied by source and participant and was provided uncurated.

This chain joins TRBV28 to TRBJ2-7; the D region possibly corresponds to TRBD2 (7 bases align). The sequencing input was peripheral blood. This TCR came from a woman in her twenties or thirties with COVID-19, enrolled during active disease. The CDR3 loop reads CASSLGGGGGYEQYF. The nucleotide sequence is given as TGTGCCAGCAGTTTAGGGGGGGGCGGTGGTTACGAGCAGTACTTC.